This entry is about one T cell receptor beta chain. What it binds is not known. These data are taken from a study of vaccination and CD4 T cells after COVID-19. Sequencing of cultured CD4+ T cell DNA used the Oncomine TCR Beta short-read assay. TCRdb independently ran MiXCR on the PCR reads; one entry per CDR3 protein. The sample lists approximately 16,000 distinct CDR3 sequences, less than 70% occurring once. The CDR3 runs to 15 residues. J gave up 4 bases and V 6 bases, and 7 bases lay outside the gene matches. CDR1 and CDR2 (germline): MNHNS, SASEGT. Treatment noted: approximately 10-day PBMC culture with coronavirus spike peptide pools or control peptides (ViraFEST assay). Negative selection recovered the CD4+ T cells once they had spent nine to eleven days in culture.

Sequencing used CD4+ T cells from blood, cultured in vitro, obtained before SARS-CoV-2 vaccination. This clonotype was sampled from a human donor who had recovered from COVID-19. The chain couples TRBV6-1 to TRBJ2-1; 9 bases agree with TRBD2. CDR3 in DNA: TGTGCCAGCAGCCCACTAGCGGGCTATTACAATGAGCAGTTCTTC. Translated, it gives CASSPLAGYYNEQFF.